A selection of T cell receptor beta chains follows, all from one sample in a study of human T cells and chemical hapten exposure. One entry per CDR3 protein results from TCRdb running MiXCR on the RACE reads. The data hold some 84,000 distinct CDR3 sequences, with 10% to 14% observed a single time. The sequencing here drew on whole blood, taken in connection with sensitization to the hapten diphenylcyclopropenone (DPC). The receptors here all came from a woman aged 45-60 years with alopecia areata. Some clones in this sample may be carry-over from other donors' samples. CDR3s include the opening cysteine and the closing phenylalanine or tryptophan. D genes are given only for firm matches. Clone size is shown for a subset of rows, as once, few, many or a class of expanded clone.

J,V,size,D,DNA,CDR3
TRBJ2-3,TRBV3-1,.,TRBD2,TGTGCCAGCAGCCAAGAACCCCGCGGGAGATATTTT,CASSQEPRGRYF
TRBJ2-4,TRBV5-5,few,.,TGTGCCAGCAGCTTGGGGCCCCGGGAAAACATTCAGTACTTC,CASSLGPRENIQYF
TRBJ1-6,TRBV6-1,few,.,TGTGCCAGCGGTTGGCAGAACTCCTATAATTCACCCCTCCACTTT,CASGWQNSYNSPLHF
TRBJ2-3,TRBV19,many,TRBD1,TGTGCCAGTAGAACCGGGACAGGGGGTGAGCATACGCAGTATTTT,CASRTGTGGEHTQYF
TRBJ2-7,TRBV7-2,many,.,TGTGCCAGCAGCTTATCCCGCGGAGGGGGCCCCTACGAGCAGTACTTC,CASSLSRGGGPYEQYF
TRBJ2-7,TRBV4-3,many,TRBD2,TGCGCCAGCAGCCAAGAAGTAGCGGGAGGATACGAGCAGTACTTC,CASSQEVAGGYEQYF
TRBJ2-1,TRBV11-1,few,TRBD2,TGTGCCAGCAGCTTTGGACTAGCGGGATTCAATGAGCAGTTCTTC,CASSFGLAGFNEQFF
TRBJ2-7,TRBV7-3,many,.,TGTGCCAGCAGGATAACCGGAGGGAGCGAGCAGTACTTC,CASRITGGSEQYF
TRBJ2-7,TRBV29-1,many,TRBD1,TGCAGCGCTATACTACAGGGACAGAAACTCTACGAGCAGTACTTC,CSAILQGQKLYEQYF
TRBJ1-1,TRBV7-3,many,.,TGTGCCAGCAGCTCCGAACCCTCAACGAACACTGAAGCTTTCTTT,CASSSEPSTNTEAFF
TRBJ2-3,TRBV5-6,few,TRBD1,TGTGCCAGCAGCGCTGACAGGGTATCCACAGATACGCAGTATTTT,CASSADRVSTDTQYF
TRBJ2-7,TRBV7-9,.,.,TGTGCCAGCACCGGGCTGCCGGCTTCTGAGCAGTACTTC,CASTGLPASEQYF
TRBJ1-5,TRBV20-1,.,.,TGCAGTGCTACCCCCCCAGGCAGCCGGCCGGGCAATCAGGGGCCCCAGCATTTT,CSATPPGSRPGNQGPQHF
TRBJ2-5,TRBV29-1,.,TRBD2,TGCAGCGGGCTAGCGGGAGAAGAGACCCAGTACTTC,CSGLAGEETQYF
TRBJ2-7,TRBV27,many,.,TGTGCCAGCAGTAGAGGGGGGCAGGGAAACTACGAGCAGTACTTC,CASSRGGQGNYEQYF
TRBJ2-7,TRBV20-1,.,.,TGCAGTGCCAGGGCTGGCAGCCCCTACGAGCAGTACTTC,CSARAGSPYEQYF
TRBJ2-1,TRBV7-2,many,.,TGTGCCAGCAGCTTAGGGCCCGAATACAATGAGCAGTTCTTC,CASSLGPEYNEQFF
TRBJ1-1,TRBV5-4,.,.,TGTGCCAGCAGCTTGGGACCTGGGGGGGTCGTCAACACTGAAGCTTTCTTT,CASSLGPGGVVNTEAFF
TRBJ1-5,TRBV28,few,.,TGTGCCAGCAGTTTGAGTCTATCCAATCAGCCCCAGCATTTT,CASSLSLSNQPQHF
TRBJ1-2,TRBV7-2,.,.,TGTGCCAGCAGCTTAGAAAGCAGGGGAGGCCTCTATGGCTACACCTTC,CASSLESRGGLYGYTF
TRBJ1-5,TRBV5-1,few,.,TGCGCCAGCAGCCCCCTGGGGGGGATGGGACAGCCCCAGCATTTT,CASSPLGGMGQPQHF
TRBJ2-6,TRBV28,.,.,TGTGCCAGCAGTTCGGGAAGCTCTGGGGCCAACGTCCTGACTTTC,CASSSGSSGANVLTF
TRBJ1-1,TRBV24-1,.,.,TGTGCCACCAGTGACCGTCGACAGAATGGGGAAGCTTTCTTT,CATSDRRQNGEAFF
TRBJ2-7,TRBV5-5,many,TRBD1,TGTGCCAGCAGCTTGGAACAGGGGGCAAACGAGCAGTACTTC,CASSLEQGANEQYF
TRBJ2-1,TRBV6-6,many,TRBD2,TGTGCCAGCAGTTACGGTCTAGCGGGACACAATGAGCAGTTCTTC,CASSYGLAGHNEQFF
TRBJ2-3,TRBV7-2,few,.,TGTGCCAGCAGCGCCTCCTGGCTAGCGTCGGGCACGGATACGCAGTATTTT,CASSASWLASGTDTQYF
TRBJ2-3,TRBV28,.,.,TGTGCCAGCAGCACGGGGCTCCTTCACTCCCCTACTACGCAGTATTTT,CASSTGLLHSPTTQYF
TRBJ2-2,TRBV5-4,.,.,TGTGCCAGCAGCTTGGAGGCAACCGGGGAGCTGTTTTTT,CASSLEATGELFF
TRBJ2-3,TRBV7-2,many,.,TGTGCCAGCAGTCGCGGACTTCCACTCACAGATACGCAGTATTTT,CASSRGLPLTDTQYF
TRBJ2-5,TRBV20-1,.,TRBD2,TGCAGTGCTAGCCACCCGGGACTAGCGGAAAAAGAGACCCAGTACTTC,CSASHPGLAEKETQYF
TRBJ2-2,TRBV6-2/TRBV6-3,.,TRBD1,TGTGCCAGCAGTCCCGGGACAGGGTGGACCGGGGAGCTGTTTTTT,CASSPGTGWTGELFF
TRBJ2-1,TRBV4-1,many,TRBD2,TGCGCCAGCAGCCGGACTAGCGGGAGGGCCTTCAATGAGCAGTTCTTC,CASSRTSGRAFNEQFF
TRBJ2-7,TRBV12-3/TRBV12-4,many,TRBD2,TGTGCCAGCAGAACAAGCGGGAGCGGGCACGAGCAGTACTTC,CASRTSGSGHEQYF
TRBJ2-3,TRBV6-5,.,.,TGTGCCAGCAGTTACGATGAGGCGCAGCGAGGCACAGATACGCAGTATTTT,CASSYDEAQRGTDTQYF
TRBJ2-7,TRBV28,many,.,TGTGCCAGCAAGGGGGTTCAATACGAGCAGTACTTC,CASKGVQYEQYF
TRBJ2-2,TRBV11-2,many,.,TGTGCCAGCAGCCCGGGACTCTACACCGGGGAGCTGTTTTTT,CASSPGLYTGELFF
TRBJ2-2,TRBV7-2,few,.,TGTGTCAGCAGCTGGAGTACCGGGGAGCTGTTTTTT,CVSSWSTGELFF
TRBJ2-3,TRBV27,many,TRBD2,TGTGCCAGCAGCCCGGGACTAGCGGGAGTGGGGGCAGATACGCAGTATTTT,CASSPGLAGVGADTQYF
TRBJ1-1,TRBV12-3/TRBV12-4,few,.,TGTGCCAGCAGTTTATATCAGGGTGGGACTGAAGCTTTCTTT,CASSLYQGGTEAFF
TRBJ2-4,TRBV20-1,.,TRBD2,TGCAGTGCTAGTATAGCGGGAGCGTCGAACATTCAGTACTTC,CSASIAGASNIQYF
TRBJ1-5,TRBV12-3/TRBV12-4,many,.,TGTGCCAGCAGTTCCGACAGTAGCAATCAGCCCCAGCATTTT,CASSSDSSNQPQHF
TRBJ2-4,TRBV29-1,few,.,TGCAGCGTTGAAGGGGGGGCAAACATTCAGTACTTC,CSVEGGANIQYF
TRBJ2-5,TRBV20-1,.,.,TGCAGTGCTTTTGTTGCCGGGGAGACCCAGTACTTC,CSAFVAGETQYF
TRBJ1-6,TRBV14,few,.,TGTGCCAGCAGCCCCCCCGCGGGGTGGAATTCACCCCTCCACTTT,CASSPPAGWNSPLHF
TRBJ2-4,TRBV4-1,few,TRBD2,TGCGCCAGCAGCCAAGGGGGCGGGAGTCTGGAAAAAAACATTCAGTACTTC,CASSQGGGSLEKNIQYF
TRBJ2-3,TRBV25-1,.,TRBD2,TGTGCCAGCAGTGCCCCAGCGGGAGCGGGCACAGATACGCAGTATTTT,CASSAPAGAGTDTQYF
TRBJ1-6,TRBV28,many,.,TGTGCCAGCAGTTTATCAACGGCCTATAATTCACCCCTCCACTTT,CASSLSTAYNSPLHF
TRBJ2-5,TRBV20-1,.,.,TGCAGTGCTAGAGCGTTAGCGGCACAAGAGACCCAGTACTTC,CSARALAAQETQYF
TRBJ2-6,TRBV30,many,.,TGTGCCTGGAGTGTACTCCCGGGTTCGGGGGCCAACGTCCTGACTTTC,CAWSVLPGSGANVLTF